The T cell receptor beta chain described here comes from a study of OX40 agonist ivuxolimab in advanced cancers. The germline V gene encodes CDR1 LGHNA and CDR2 YNFKEQ. With 5 bases removed from V and 14 bases from J, the gap between germline ends came to 22 bases. This CDR3 is 15 amino acids long. The assay was immunoSEQ multiplex PCR, and TCRdb's table has in-frame clones only and misses some. In the table there are under 140,000 clones, 89% of which are singletons. This receptor was identified in an adult with an advanced solid tumor such as melanoma, head and neck, liver or kidney cancer. The material sequenced was CD4+ or CD8+ T cells sorted from blood, taken in a trial of the OX40 agonist ivuxolimab. This sequence joins TRBV4-2 and TRBJ1-6; tentatively, D is TRBD1 (6 bases). The CDR3 sequence is CASSLGRAGSGALHF. The CDR3 DNA follows: TGTGCCAGCAGCTTAGGACGGGCTGGCTCAGGGGCCCTCCACTTT.